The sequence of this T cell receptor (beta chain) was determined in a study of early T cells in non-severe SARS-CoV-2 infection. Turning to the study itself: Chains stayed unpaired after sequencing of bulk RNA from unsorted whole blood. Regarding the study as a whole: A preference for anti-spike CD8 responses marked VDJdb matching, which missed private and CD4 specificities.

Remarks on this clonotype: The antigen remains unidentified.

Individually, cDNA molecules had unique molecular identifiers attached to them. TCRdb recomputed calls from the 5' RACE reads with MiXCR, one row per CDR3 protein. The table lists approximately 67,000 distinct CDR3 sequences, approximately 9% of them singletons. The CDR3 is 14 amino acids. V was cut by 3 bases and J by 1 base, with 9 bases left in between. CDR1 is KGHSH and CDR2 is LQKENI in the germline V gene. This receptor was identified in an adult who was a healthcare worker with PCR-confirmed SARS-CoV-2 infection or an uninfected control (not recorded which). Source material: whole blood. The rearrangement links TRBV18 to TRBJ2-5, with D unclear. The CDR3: CASSPVAAQETQYF. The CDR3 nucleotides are TGTGCCAGCTCACCGGTTGCAGCCCAAGAGACCCAGTACTTC.